The 32 T cell receptor beta chains presented below share a single source sample, sequenced in a study of blood T cells in healthy people across ages. Using a J-beta primer mix together with a sample-barcoded 5' primer, a second PCR was run for about 6 to 11 cycles. TCRdb re-analysed the 5' RACE reads in MiXCR, keeping a single row per CDR3 protein. The table has about 1.1 million distinct CDR3 sequences, 35% to 40% seen once. The specimen was blood. The receptors were sampled from a man between 18 and 35 years old in good health.

The CDR3 reads CASSRVSGSAYTDTQYF. The CDR3 region has the DNA TGTGCCAGCAGCCGGGTCTCGGGGAGCGCTTACACAGATACGCAGTATTTT. The chain uses TRBV3-1 and TRBJ2-3; D may be TRBD2 (5 bases). CDR1 LGHDT and CDR2 YNNKEL come from the germline V gene (reference sequence). This CDR3 contains 17 residues. V shed 4 bases and J shed 2 bases, with 19 bases lying between them.

This clonotype came up a few times. The chain carries TRBV6-1 and TRBJ1-4; tentatively, D is TRBD1 (6 bases). CDR3 length: 15 amino acids. Germline CDR1 MNHNS, CDR2 SASEGT. V dropped 2 bases and J dropped 11 bases, with 18 bases sitting between them. The CDR3: CASSEPTGTKRKLFF. As DNA, the CDR3 is TGTGCCAGCAGTGAACCGACAGGAACAAAACGTAAACTGTTTTTT.

The count of this clonotype is one. The chain has TRBV7-8 and TRBJ2-1; a weak D match, TRBD1 (5 bases). V lost 4 bases and J 3 bases, leaving 16 bases between the germline ends. The germline CDR1 and CDR2 sequences are SGHVS and FQNEAQ. The CDR3 covers 16 residues. The CDR3 DNA follows: TGTGCCAGCAGCTACGCGCGCAGGGTTATCTACAATGAGCAGTTCTTC. It encodes CASSYARRVIYNEQFF.

V gene TRBV4-2 combines with J gene TRBJ1-2; the match to TRBD1 covers 9 bases. This CDR3 comprises 15 residues. CDR1 is LGHNA and CDR2 is YNFKEQ in the germline V gene. V shed 0 bases and J 5 bases; nucleotides not matched to a gene: 4. The CDR3: CASSQEGQGDYGYTF. DNA for the CDR3: TGTGCCAGCAGCCAAGAGGGACAGGGTGATTATGGCTACACCTTC.

At least ten counts were recorded for this clonotype. The chain is built from TRBV7-8 and TRBJ2-1, with TRBD1 matching over 7 bases. The assigned J gene may be wrong: the sequence end matches TRBJ2-7 better. Germline values: CDR1 SGHVS, CDR2 FQNEAQ. CDR3 length: 18 amino acids. In DNA, the CDR3 is TGTGCCAGCAGCTCTACCTTCACAGGGGCCAGCTCCTACAATGAGCAGTACTTC. Translated: CASSSTFTGASSYNEQYF.

The chain uses TRBV5-1 and TRBJ1-2; D perhaps matches TRBD1 (5 bases). Per germline, CDR1 SGHRS and CDR2 YFSETQ. Trimming removed 1 base from V and 4 bases from J, with 11 bases in between. The length of the CDR3 is 14 residues. The CDR3 region has the DNA TGCGCCAGCAGCTTGTCGGGGGAAGTCTATGGCTACACCTTC. Its protein product is CASSLSGEVYGYTF.

There are many counts of this clonotype. This chain joins TRBV6-5 and TRBJ1-2; 7 positions match TRBD1. The CDR3 has 14 residues. Germline values: CDR1 MNHEY, CDR2 SVGAGI. The DNA for the CDR3 is TGTGCTACCTGGACGGGGACAGATCTCTATGGCTACACCTTC. It encodes CATWTGTDLYGYTF.

This chain links TRBV6-6 with TRBJ1-6; D is possibly TRBD1 (5 bases). V was clipped by 5 bases and J by 9 bases, with 8 bases between them. CDR3 length: 12 residues. Per the germline V gene, CDR1 is MNHNY and CDR2 is SVGAGI (reference sequence). The CDR3 DNA is TGTGCCAGCAGTCCCGGGGCTTCACCCCTCCACTTT. This gives the protein CASSPGASPLHF.

The chain carries TRBV20-1 and TRBJ2-3, with D possibly being TRBD2 (6 bases). Deletions cut 6 bases from V and 8 bases from J, with 12 bases between. CDR1 is DFQATT and CDR2 is SNEGSKA in the germline V gene (reference sequence). The CDR3 has 11 amino acids. The CDR3 protein is CSARLDPTQYF. DNA of the CDR3: TGCAGTGCCCGACTAGATCCTACGCAGTATTTT.

The chain uses TRBV12-3 or TRBV12-4 and TRBJ1-1; D may be TRBD1 (5 bases). V was clipped by 8 bases and J by 5 bases, with 15 bases between them. CDR3 length: 13 amino acids. The DNA of the CDR3 is TGTGCCAGCCGAAGGGGAGTAGGTACTGAAGCTTTCTTT. It specifies CASRRGVGTEAFF.

This clonotype was detected only a few times. This chain joins TRBV12-3 or TRBV12-4 and TRBJ2-3; D uncertain. V shed 2 bases and J shed 2 bases, with 8 bases lying between them. The CDR3 contains 14 residues. The CDR3 nucleotides are TGTGCCAGCAGTTTAAGGGCCTACACAGATACGCAGTATTTT. This encodes CASSLRAYTDTQYF.

The chain is built from TRBV11-2 and TRBJ2-4, with D tentatively TRBD1 (5 bases). This CDR3 region has 18 residues. V was clipped by 1 base and J by 0 bases, with 16 bases between them. CDR1 and CDR2 from the germline V gene are SGHAT and FQNNGV. The CDR3 DNA reads TGTGCCAGCAGCTTAGGTCGCAGGGCTGCCCTAGCCAAAAACATTCAGTACTTC. It translates to CASSLGRRAALAKNIQYF.

About this clonotype: A clone one base away is much larger, so this may be a read error. The rearrangement links TRBV20-1 to TRBJ2-3, with 7 nucleotides matching TRBD2. V shed 5 bases, J shed 5 bases, and the junction held 19 bases outside the gene matches. Per germline, CDR1 DFQATT and CDR2 SNEGSKA (reference sequence). This CDR3 region has 17 residues. CDR3 residues: CSAPTTLDQPGGDTQYF. For the CDR3, the DNA is TGCAGTGCTCCAACAACCCTAGACCAGCCGGGAGGAGATACGCAGTATTTT.

The chain carries TRBV6-2 or TRBV6-3 and TRBJ1-1; D is perhaps TRBD1 (6 bases). In germline, CDR1 is MNHEY, CDR2 SVGEGT. CDR3 length: 16 amino acids. Trimming shortened V by 6 bases and J by 1 base, and 18 bases separated the two germline ends. The CDR3 coding sequence is TGTGCCAGCAGCATTCGTCTCAGACAGGAGAACACTGAAGCTTTCTTT. Translating it yields CASSIRLRQENTEAFF.

This chain uses TRBV5-1 with TRBJ2-5, with D perhaps given as TRBD1 or TRBD2 (5 bases each). This CDR3 comprises 15 residues. Germline CDR1 SGHRS, CDR2 YFSETQ. V lost 0 bases to trimming and J lost 11 bases, with 20 bases between them. The CDR3 reads CASSLEGRTSNEQYF. The CDR3, as DNA: TGCGCCAGCAGCTTGGAGGGGCGTACTAGTAATGAGCAGTACTTC.

The CDR3 sequence is CASSFVGQEGANYGYTF. CDR3 DNA sequence: TGTGCCAGCAGCTTCGTGGGACAGGAGGGAGCTAACTATGGCTACACCTTC. The chain is built from TRBV7-9 and TRBJ1-2; 8 nucleotides line up with TRBD1. The CDR3 has 17 residues. V lost 3 bases to trimming and J lost 0 bases; unmatched junction nucleotides: 9. Germline V CDR1 and CDR2: SEHNR, FQNEAQ (reference sequence).

The genes are TRBV11-1 and TRBJ2-2, with 7 bases lining up with TRBD2. With V trimmed by 5 bases and J by 0 bases, 21 bases remained unmatched. The germline CDR1 and CDR2 sequences are SGHAT and FQDESV (reference sequence). There are 21 residues in the CDR3. Written as DNA, the CDR3 is TGTGCCAGCAGCCGCTTCCCCGATCCGGGGAGGGCCCTTGCGAACACCGGGGAGCTGTTTTTT. The encoded protein is CASSRFPDPGRALANTGELFF.

As to this clonotype: One end of the junction does not line up with germline, which may come from a read error. The CDR3 bases are TGCGGCGTATATTCTAAGGACAGGATAAATGGCTACACCTTC. It is translated as CGVYSKDRINGYTF. The chain combines TRBV29-1 with TRBJ1-2; 7 bases fit TRBD1. This CDR3 has 14 residues. Germline V gene lookup returns CDR1 SQVTM and CDR2 ANQGSEA.

This clonotype was detected ten times or more. The genes are TRBV6-6 and TRBJ2-7; weak D call: TRBD1 (5 bases). The CDR3 runs 11 residues. The V gene's germline CDR1 is MNHNY and CDR2 SVGAGI (reference sequence). The ends were cut back, 8 bases at V and 5 bases at J, with 10 bases in the middle. CDR3 sequence reads: CASSSRDEQYF. In DNA form, the CDR3 reads TGTGCCAGCTCATCCAGGGACGAGCAGTACTTC.

The chain joins TRBV30 to TRBJ2-5; D is uncertain. Germline-derived CDR1 and CDR2 are GTSNPN and SVGIG (reference sequence). The CDR3 length is 11 residues. Trimming cost V 0 bases and J 7 bases, with 6 bases left between them. CDR3 coding DNA: TGTGCCTGGAGTGTAGAATTGACCCAGTACTTC. Protein: CAWSVELTQYF.

For this clonotype: A much bigger clone sits one base away, suggesting this may be a read error. V gene TRBV24-1 combines with J gene TRBJ1-5, with 8 bases lining up with TRBD1. This CDR3 has 13 amino acids. J gave up 15 bases and V 1 base, and 7 bases lay outside the gene matches. Germline V gene lookup returns CDR1 KGHDR and CDR2 SFDVKD. This CDR3 is CATSDFRGRGTHF. The DNA of the CDR3 is TGTGCCACCAGTGATTTCAGGGGGCGAGGGACGCATTTT.

The chain joins TRBV20-1 to TRBJ1-4; D not certain. Deletions cut 6 bases from V and 0 bases from J, with 11 bases between. This CDR3 has 14 amino acids. Germline CDR1 is DFQATT and CDR2 is SNEGSKA (reference sequence). The CDR3 coding sequence is TGCAGTGCCTCGGGCAGTGCAACTAATGAAAAACTGTTTTTT. It encodes CSASGSATNEKLFF.

Here the CDR3 DNA reads TGCGCCAGCAGTGAGACTAGCCTGGTGGCGAATGAGCAGTTCTTC. Its protein product is CASSETSLVANEQFF. The chain joins TRBV10-2 to TRBJ2-1; tentatively, D is TRBD2 (6 bases). Germline V gene data show CDR1 as WSHSY and CDR2 as SAAADI. The CDR3 runs 15 residues. V was clipped by 2 bases and J by 7 bases, with 15 bases between them.

This clonotype was seen more than once but under ten times. The chain links TRBV20-1 to TRBJ1-2; the D gene is possibly TRBD1 (5 bases). Germline V gene lookup returns CDR1 DFQATT and CDR2 SNEGSKA (reference sequence). The CDR3 totals 13 residues. V was cut by 6 bases and J by 5 bases, with 16 bases left in between. The CDR3 DNA reads TGCAGTGCAACAAAGACAGTGGGGTATGGCTACACCTTC. It encodes CSATKTVGYGYTF.

This clonotype showed up just a few times. The J gene is TRBJ1-1, the V gene TRBV25-1; possibly TRBD1 for D (5 bases). Deletions cut 3 bases from V and 7 bases from J, with 12 bases between. The germline V gene encodes CDR1 MGHDK and CDR2 SYGVNS. The CDR3 is 13 amino acids. CDR3 coding DNA: TGTGCCAGCAGTGACCGTCGACAGAGTGAAGCTTTCTTT. This gives the protein CASSDRRQSEAFF.

CDR3 amino acids: CASSLGSGLGTQYF. CDR3 nucleotide sequence: TGTGCCAGCAGTTTAGGTTCAGGGTTGGGGACCCAGTACTTC. The rearrangement joins TRBV27 to TRBJ2-5; tentative D call: TRBD1 (5 bases). The germline CDR1 and CDR2 sequences are MNHEY and SMNVEV (reference sequence). The CDR3 has 14 amino acids. V lost 2 bases and J 7 bases, leaving 14 bases between the germline ends.

This clonotype turned up a few times. This rearrangement joins TRBV12-5 to TRBJ2-5; D tentatively fits TRBD1 or TRBD2 (5 bases each). The CDR3 covers 14 residues. The ends were cut back, 3 bases at V and 2 bases at J, with 10 bases in the middle. CDR1 LGHNT and CDR2 FRNRAP come from the germline V gene. The CDR3 DNA follows: TGTGCTAGTGGTTTCGGGGCGGTTCAAGAGACCCAGTACTTC. Translated: CASGFGAVQETQYF.

The chain is built from TRBV29-1 and TRBJ1-2; D is undetermined. V lost 1 base and J lost 0, with 3 bases in between. CDR1 and CDR2 (germline): SQVTM, ANQGSEA. This CDR3 is 12 amino acids long. The CDR3 here is CSVEGSNYGYTF. CDR3 coding DNA: TGCAGCGTTGAAGGGTCTAACTATGGCTACACCTTC.

This clonotype was observed a few times. In nucleotides, the CDR3 is TGTGCCAGCAGTTTCGGGGGTATTGCTTATGAAGCTTTCTTT. It translates to CASSFGGIAYEAFF. The chain employs TRBV28 and TRBJ1-1; D possibly corresponds to TRBD1 (5 bases). Germline assignment: CDR1 MDHEN and CDR2 SYDVKM. The CDR3 is made up of 14 amino acids. Trimming left V 3 bases short and J 7 bases short, with 15 bases between.

This clonotype has a single count. V gene TRBV9 combines with J gene TRBJ2-3; maybe TRBD2 (7 bases). Trimming removed 3 bases from V and 2 bases from J, with 19 bases in between. The CDR3 runs 17 residues. Germline CDR1 is SGDLS and CDR2 is YYNGEE. CDR3 sequence (DNA): TGTGCCAGCAGCGCGAAGGGGGGGGACCGTTACACAGATACGCAGTATTTT. Translation gives CASSAKGGDRYTDTQYF.

The chain recombines TRBV29-1 with TRBJ2-4; the D is unclear. TRBJ2-5 explains the end of the DNA better; the J call may be wrong. The CDR3 runs to 13 residues. Germline assignment: CDR1 SQVTM and CDR2 ANQGSEA. CDR3 sequence (DNA): TGCAGCGTTTGCCAGAACTTGCAAGAGACCCAGTACTTC. This codes for CSVCQNLQETQYF.

The sample holds a few counts of this clonotype. The chain has TRBV9 and TRBJ2-6; D is possibly TRBD1 (5 bases). Germline V gives CDR1 SGDLS, CDR2 YYNGEE. V was shortened by 2 bases and J by 7 bases, with 13 bases between the two germline ends. There are 15 residues in the CDR3. Here the CDR3 reads CASSVQGLRANVLTF. The DNA of the CDR3 is TGTGCCAGCAGCGTCCAGGGTTTGAGAGCCAACGTCCTGACTTTC.